One sample yielded the 16 T cell receptor beta chains listed below, sequenced in a study of early T cells in non-severe SARS-CoV-2 infection (dated by TCRdb to the early 2020s). The library was obtained by 5' RACE. TCRdb shows the sequencer as NextSeq 500. Starting from the raw public reads, TCRdb applied fastp trimming at Q25, assembled clones with MiXCR and retained in-frame beta chains. Each CDR3 protein appears once, grouped with its most common genes and DNA. The sample table contains roughly 29,000 distinct CDR3 sequences; only one count was recorded for roughly 5.4% of them. Roughly 4.4% of the sample lies in the top ten. Sequencing input: whole blood. These receptors were obtained from an adult who was a healthcare worker with PCR-confirmed SARS-CoV-2 infection or an uninfected control (not recorded which).

This clonotype was seen repeatedly, ten times or more. The V call is TRBV18, the J call TRBJ2-1; 9 positions agree with TRBD1. After removal of 3 bases from V and 0 bases from J, the junction contained 6 bases not matched to a gene. Germline V gene data show CDR1 as KGHSH and CDR2 as LQKENI. This CDR3 contains 17 residues. The CDR3 sequence: CASSPTGQGLSYNEQFF. CDR3 coding DNA: TGTGCCAGCTCACCGACTGGACAGGGGCTCTCCTACAATGAGCAGTTCTTC.

This clonotype was counted ten times or more. The chain employs TRBV5-1 and TRBJ2-1; 10 bases agree with TRBD1. The CDR3 totals 14 residues. Trimming removed 4 bases from V and 8 bases from J; junction bases left unmatched: 6. Germline-derived CDR1 and CDR2 are SGHRS and YFSETQ. CDR3 protein: CASSRDRGGDEQFF. In nucleotides, the CDR3 is TGCGCCAGCAGCCGGGACAGGGGCGGAGATGAGCAGTTCTTC.

This clonotype appeared many times. For the CDR3, the DNA is TGTGCCAGCAGCTTGACTAGCGGGAGGGCCGCCAGCACAGATACGCAGTATTTT. This translates into CASSLTSGRAASTDTQYF. The genes are TRBV7-2 and TRBJ2-3, with TRBD2 identical over 14 bases. Germline CDR1 SGHTA, CDR2 FQGNSA. The trim removed 3 bases at V and 0 bases at J, leaving 5 bases unmatched. This CDR3 is built from 18 residues.

This clonotype was detected ten times or more. The chain combines TRBV6-1 with TRBJ1-4, with D unclear. CDR3 length equals 12 residues. Germline CDR1 and CDR2: MNHNS and SASEGT. V was pared by 4 bases and J by 8 bases, with 8 bases between. The CDR3 loop reads CASSVFFEKLFF. In DNA, the CDR3 is TGTGCCAGCAGTGTTTTCTTCGAAAAACTGTTTTTT.

This clonotype came up many times. This chain connects TRBV30 to TRBJ1-1; no clear D gene. The CDR3 totals 15 residues. Germline loops: CDR1 GTSNPN, CDR2 SVGIG (reference sequence). Trimming removed 2 bases from V and 7 bases from J, with 20 bases in between. CDR3 sequence reads: CAWSPPMKLGGEAFF. CDR3 in DNA: TGTGCCTGGAGTCCCCCAATGAAGCTGGGCGGTGAAGCTTTCTTT. Full variable domain (rest looked up from reference TRBV30 and TRBJ1-1): SQTIHQWPATLVQPVGSPLSLECTVEGTSNPNLYWYRQAAGRGLQLLFYSVGIGQISSEVPQNLSASRPQDRQFILSSKKLLLSDSGFYLCAWSPPMKLGGEAFFGQGTRLTVV.

This clonotype was recorded many times. This chain links TRBV5-1 with TRBJ2-3, with TRBD2 matching 10 bases. This CDR3 has 15 amino acids. Germline V gives CDR1 SGHRS, CDR2 YFSETQ. The trim removed 3 bases at V and 3 bases at J, leaving 4 bases unmatched. CDR3 residues: CASSSLTSGTDTQYF. For the CDR3, the DNA is TGCGCCAGCAGCTCCTTGACTAGCGGGACAGATACGCAGTATTTT. Full variable domain (missing parts from reference TRBV5-1 and TRBJ2-3): KAGVTQTPRYLIKTRGQQVTLSCSPISGHRSVSWYQQTPGQGLQFLFEYFSETQRNKGNFPGRFSGRQFSNSRSEMNVSTLELGDSALYLCASSSLTSGTDTQYFGPGTRLTVL.

In its sample, this clonotype was seen many times. This chain joins TRBV20-1 and TRBJ2-1; D is undetermined. Germline V gene data show CDR1 as DFQATT and CDR2 as SNEGSKA (reference sequence). The CDR3 spans 14 residues. Trimming stripped 2 bases from V and 0 bases from J, with 8 bases between. The CDR3 is CSARSVSSYNEQFF. In DNA form, the CDR3 reads TGCAGTGCTAGATCGGTCTCCTCCTACAATGAGCAGTTCTTC.

The rearrangement links TRBV28 to TRBJ1-2; D perhaps matches TRBD1 (5 bases). CDR3 length: 16 residues. Trimming removed 4 bases at V and 8 bases at J, with 23 bases between. CDR1 and CDR2 (germline): MDHEN, SYDVKM. CDR3 in amino acids: CASSSPPGPLDWGYTF. The CDR3 DNA reads TGTGCCAGCAGTTCTCCCCCGGGACCTCTAGACTGGGGCTACACCTTC.

In this sample, this clonotype turned up many times. V usage is TRBV20-1 and J usage is TRBJ2-1, with 10 bases fitting TRBD2. Germline values: CDR1 DFQATT, CDR2 SNEGSKA (reference sequence). This CDR3 contains 15 residues. Trimming cost V 2 bases and J 4 bases; bases outside gene matches: 5. The CDR3 loop is CSARHLAGVYNEQFF. CDR3 bases: TGCAGTGCTAGACATCTAGCGGGAGTATACAATGAGCAGTTCTTC.

The table lists this clonotype with many counts. V and J are TRBV4-1 and TRBJ2-7; 7 nucleotides match TRBD1. The V gene end was trimmed by 0 bases and the J gene end by 0 bases; junction bases not matched to a gene: 5. The CDR3 covers 16 residues. Germline lookup yields CDR1 MGHRA and CDR2 YSYEKL. CDR3 bases: TGCGCCAGCAGCCAAGATCCGGGACAGTACTCCTACGAGCAGTACTTC. This translates into CASSQDPGQYSYEQYF.

In its sample, this clonotype was seen many times. The chain joins TRBV11-2 to TRBJ2-3; no clear D gene. This CDR3 contains 15 residues. Between the trimmed V and J ends, which lost 3 bases and 6 bases, there was a span of 16 bases. Per germline, CDR1 SGHAT and CDR2 FQNNGV. CDR3 sequence: CASSLGRIGVDTQYF. CDR3 nucleotide sequence: TGTGCCAGCAGCTTGGGCCGGATTGGCGTGGATACGCAGTATTTT.

Many counts were recorded for this clonotype. This chain joins TRBV4-2 and TRBJ2-6; 12 bases align to TRBD2. J lost 4 bases, V lost 0 bases, and 4 bases had no gene match. Germline V gene data show CDR1 as LGHNA and CDR2 as YNFKEQ. The CDR3 loop spans 18 amino acids. The CDR3 spells CASSQELAGGLGANVLTF. The DNA of the CDR3 is TGTGCCAGCAGCCAAGAGCTAGCGGGAGGGCTAGGGGCCAACGTCCTGACTTTC.

This clonotype was observed at least ten times. The chain uses TRBV20-1 and TRBJ2-7, with 9 bases identical to TRBD1. V lost 6 bases to trimming and J lost 4 bases; unmatched junction nucleotides: 7. Germline V CDR1 and CDR2: DFQATT, SNEGSKA (reference sequence). The CDR3 sequence is 13 residues long. The CDR3 region has the DNA TGCAGTGCCCCCGGGGGACAGGGTTACGAGCAGTACTTC. Its translation is CSAPGGQGYEQYF.

The table lists this clonotype with many counts. The chain couples TRBV27 to TRBJ2-5; a possible D gene is TRBD1 (5 bases). Between the trimmed V and J ends, which lost 5 bases and 5 bases, there was a span of 15 bases. Germline V lookup: CDR1 MNHEY, CDR2 SMNVEV (reference sequence). The CDR3 totals 14 residues. CDR3 residues: CASSHLQGYETQYF. The DNA for the CDR3 is TGTGCCAGCAGTCATCTCCAGGGTTACGAGACCCAGTACTTC.

The rearrangement uses TRBV29-1 and TRBJ1-1; D call uncertain. There are 11 residues in the CDR3. V was trimmed by 6 bases and J by 0 bases, leaving 5 bases between them. Per the germline V gene, CDR1 is SQVTM and CDR2 is ANQGSEA. In DNA, the CDR3 is TGCAGCGTCAAGTTGAACACTGAAGCTTTCTTT. Its protein product is CSVKLNTEAFF.

For this clonotype: This may be a read error, as it is one base from a much larger clone. The V call is TRBV7-9, the J call TRBJ1-1; D might be TRBD1 (6 bases). Germline values: CDR1 SEHNR, CDR2 FQNEAQ (reference sequence). The CDR3 loop spans 15 amino acids. Trimming shortened V by 5 bases and J by 1 base, and 14 bases separated the two germline ends. CDR3 sequence reads: CASSKLGQANTEAFF. CDR3 in DNA: TGTGCCAGCAGCAAACTGGGACAAGCGAACACTGAAGCTTTCTTT.